These T cell receptor beta chains were read from a single sample in a study of control samples from healthy donors and cancer patients. The table came from immunoSEQ multiplex PCR; TCRdb's copy has only in-frame clones and leaves some out. The data hold over 100,000 clones, with 70% to 90% observed a single time. The sequencing input was blood. Receptors originate from a man aged 35-49 years in good health. Both conserved end residues are trimmed from each CDR3.

J gene: TRBJ1-3
V gene: TRBV19
CDR3 protein: ASSIVPRFSGNTIY

J gene: TRBJ1-1
V gene: TRBV6-2/TRBV6-3
CDR3 protein: ASSYGHRRMGAF

J gene: TRBJ1-1
V gene: TRBV15
CDR3 protein: ATSTPGEGVTEAF

J gene: TRBJ2-3
V gene: TRBV6-5
CDR3 protein: ASSSLTTDTQY

J gene: TRBJ2-7
V gene: TRBV19
CDR3 protein: ASSTLISRTDEQY

J gene: TRBJ1-1
V gene: TRBV5-6
CDR3 protein: ASSLWDAGNTEAF

J gene: TRBJ2-4
V gene: TRBV27
CDR3 protein: ASSLSGKNIQY

J gene: TRBJ1-5
V gene: TRBV28
CDR3 protein: ASSLVVNQPQH

J gene: TRBJ1-2
V gene: TRBV6-5
CDR3 protein: ASRNPGGGYGYT

J gene: TRBJ2-1
V gene: TRBV2
CDR3 protein: ASSYSPPGGVYNEQF

J gene: TRBJ1-4
V gene: TRBV7-9
CDR3 protein: ASSPGQRYNEKLF

J gene: TRBJ1-1
V gene: TRBV24-1
CDR3 protein: ATSDSGQGGKAF

J gene: TRBJ2-3
V gene: TRBV2
CDR3 protein: ASSSKGVGTDTQY

J gene: TRBJ2-7
V gene: TRBV5-1
CDR3 protein: ASSLEGAGEQY

J gene: TRBJ2-2
V gene: TRBV5-1
CDR3 protein: ASSLGVRGTGELF

J gene: TRBJ1-5
V gene: TRBV24-1
CDR3 protein: ATSDNDRAQH

J gene: TRBJ2-7
V gene: TRBV6-2/TRBV6-3
CDR3 protein: ASSYSNYEQY

J gene: TRBJ1-1
V gene: TRBV20-1
CDR3 protein: SARGSTEAF

J gene: TRBJ2-2
V gene: TRBV14
CDR3 protein: ASSERGTGAGELF

J gene: TRBJ1-4
V gene: TRBV19
CDR3 protein: ASTHQGITNEKLF

J gene: TRBJ1-1
V gene: TRBV6-5
CDR3 protein: ASSYSGQVSTEAF

J gene: TRBJ2-6
V gene: TRBV30
CDR3 protein: AWRPRVLGANVLT

J gene: TRBJ2-7
V gene: TRBV11-3
CDR3 protein: ASSLTSGAPYEQY

J gene: TRBJ1-2
V gene: TRBV19
CDR3 protein: ASSPGGPTLLGYGYT

J gene: TRBJ1-1
V gene: TRBV11-1
CDR3 protein: ASSPTGPMNTEAF

J gene: TRBJ2-2
V gene: TRBV5-6
CDR3 protein: ASSLLGTGELF

J gene: TRBJ2-2
V gene: TRBV7-2
CDR3 protein: ASSLKSLPPKYTGELF

J gene: TRBJ1-6
V gene: TRBV27
CDR3 protein: ASSSKGQRNSPLH

J gene: TRBJ1-6
V gene: TRBV3-1/TRBV3-2
CDR3 protein: ASSQDPRSNSPLH

J gene: TRBJ2-5
V gene: TRBV10-1
CDR3 protein: ASPKTGKETQY

J gene: TRBJ1-2
V gene: TRBV7-2
CDR3 protein: ASSPRDSYGYT

J gene: TRBJ2-1
V gene: TRBV10-3
CDR3 protein: AISLEGHEQF

J gene: TRBJ2-2
V gene: TRBV11-3
CDR3 protein: ASSLTHSAGGQGSTGELF

J gene: TRBJ2-3
V gene: TRBV29-1
CDR3 protein: SVELHRGGRKDTQY

J gene: TRBJ1-4
V gene: TRBV5-8
CDR3 protein: ASSLDGQYTNEKLF

J gene: TRBJ1-1
V gene: TRBV15
CDR3 protein: ATSRDWGTEAF

J gene: TRBJ1-1
V gene: TRBV4-1
CDR3 protein: ASRAGTGMNTEAF

J gene: TRBJ1-1
V gene: TRBV25-1
CDR3 protein: ASSGWDDGQGTNTEAF

J gene: TRBJ2-2
V gene: TRBV19
CDR3 protein: ASSQGTGELF

J gene: TRBJ1-1
V gene: TRBV7-8
CDR3 protein: ASTLHMGQVNTEAF

J gene: TRBJ2-7
V gene: TRBV7-9
CDR3 protein: ASSLETTRQY

J gene: TRBJ2-7
V gene: TRBV25-1
CDR3 protein: ASSAGQGTYEQY

J gene: TRBJ1-1
V gene: TRBV15
CDR3 protein: ATSGDGYTEAF

J gene: TRBJ2-6
V gene: TRBV24-1
CDR3 protein: ATSDTRTGANVLT

J gene: TRBJ2-3
V gene: TRBV10-2
CDR3 protein: ASRDGQGRTDTQY